The clone carrying this T cell receptor (beta chain) occurred once. These data come from a study of cytomegalovirus exposure and HLA in healthy donors. Germline loops: CDR1 SGHTA, CDR2 FQGNSA. The CDR3 covers 16 residues. The germline V and J ends were trimmed by 5 bases and 3 bases, with 18 bases remaining between them. The PCR made use of 60 Vbeta and 13 Jbeta primers. Clones were read by immunoSEQ multiplex PCR, and TCRdb kept only the in-frame ones, dropping some. The table has around 90,000 clones, 85% seen once. Sequences were obtained from PBMCs. The V gene is TRBV7-2, the J gene TRBJ2-3, with TRBD2 as a possible D gene (6 bases). This clonotype was obtained from a man aged 35 to 55 in good health and CMV-seropositive. The CDR3 spells CASSPNSGLGTDTQYF. The CDR3 nucleotides are TGTGCCAGCAGCCCAAACAGCGGGTTGGGGACAGATACGCAGTATTTT.